This TCR beta chain emerged from a study of technical replicates of blood from a handful of donors. Profiling relied on immunoSEQ multiplex PCR, and the TCRdb table lists in-frame clones only, not all of them. The sample lists tens of thousands of clones; roughly 89% were seen once. V lost 5 bases to trimming and J lost 4 bases, with 9 bases between them. Germline V gives CDR1 KGHSH, CDR2 LQKENI. CDR3 length equals 13 residues. Sequencing used PBMCs. The chain combines TRBV18 with TRBJ1-5; possibly TRBD1 for D (5 bases). This receptor was obtained from a human donor in good health. Some clones in this sample may be carry-over from other donors' samples. The CDR3 here is CASSFDRNQPQHF. CDR3 bases: TGTGCCAGCTCATTCGACAGAAATCAGCCCCAGCATTTT.